The 13 T cell receptor beta chains reported below all come from one sample, sequenced in a study of blood T cells in healthy people across ages. PCR was performed a second time for 7 to 11 cycles using a sample-barcoded 5' primer and a J-beta primer mix. One entry per CDR3 protein results from TCRdb running MiXCR on the 5' RACE reads. The table lists 1.5 million to 2 million distinct CDR3 sequences, roughly 43% of them singletons. The sample consisted of blood. Receptor source: a human donor in good health.

The chain recombines TRBV4-3 with TRBJ1-4; 8 positions match TRBD1. CDR1 LGHNA and CDR2 YSLEER come from the germline V gene. V lost 3 bases and J lost 6; bases outside the gene matches: 6. The CDR3 runs 15 residues. The CDR3 sequence is CASSQEDREDEKLFF. The CDR3 DNA sequence: TGCGCCAGCAGCCAGGAGGACAGGGAGGATGAAAAACTGTTTTTT.

The chain has TRBV9 and TRBJ1-4; 7 bases agree with TRBD1. With V trimmed by 4 bases and J by 3 bases, 9 bases remained unmatched. This CDR3 has 16 residues. Looked up from germline, CDR1 is SGDLS and CDR2 is YYNGEE. CDR3 loop: CASSLTSGQPNEKLFF. DNA for the CDR3: TGTGCCAGCAGCCTTACCTCGGGACAGCCTAATGAAAAACTGTTTTTT.

This clonotype was seen only a few times. The chain combines TRBV4-2 with TRBJ1-1, with TRBD1 identical over 8 bases. V lost 0 bases, J lost 3 bases, and 9 bases stayed unmatched. CDR3 length: 17 amino acids. Germline assignment: CDR1 LGHNA and CDR2 YNFKEQ. The CDR3 here is CASSQDPQGARYTEAFF. The CDR3 region has the DNA TGTGCCAGCAGCCAAGATCCCCAGGGGGCCCGTTACACTGAAGCTTTCTTT.

The CDR3 DNA sequence: TGTGCCAGCAGCAATAAGGACATCTACAATGAGCAGTTCTTC. It codes for CASSNKDIYNEQFF. V is TRBV21-1 and J is TRBJ2-1; TRBD1 is the table's D call and was not checked against the DNA. TRBV21-1 is labeled a pseudogene. CDR3 length equals 14 residues.

V and J are TRBV6-6 and TRBJ2-7, with TRBD1 matching over 8 bases. V lost 10 bases and J lost 3; bases outside the gene matches: 11. Germline loops: CDR1 MNHNY, CDR2 SVGAGI (reference sequence). There are 14 residues in the CDR3. CDR3 in amino acids: CANIGQGPFYEQYF. The CDR3 DNA follows: TGTGCCAACATTGGACAGGGACCCTTCTACGAGCAGTACTTC.

The CDR3 sequence is CASSSGNWQETQYF. The CDR3 region has the DNA TGTGCCAGCAGCTCGGGGAATTGGCAAGAGACCCAGTACTTC. The chain is built from TRBV7-9 and TRBJ2-5, with D tentatively TRBD2 (5 bases). Trimming stripped 4 bases from V and 2 bases from J, with 11 bases between. This CDR3 has 14 amino acids. Germline values: CDR1 SEHNR, CDR2 FQNEAQ (reference sequence).

This chain links TRBV29-1 with TRBJ2-3, with D possibly called TRBD1 or TRBD2 (5 bases each). Trimming cost V 5 bases and J 2 bases, with 11 bases left between them. The CDR3 consists of 13 residues. Germline V gene sequence: CDR1 SQVTM, CDR2 ANQGSEA. The DNA of the CDR3 is TGCAGCGTTCCCGGGACGACCACAGATACGCAGTATTTT. Protein sequence: CSVPGTTTDTQYF.

This clonotype showed up just a few times. This chain links TRBV29-1 with TRBJ2-7; the D gene is possibly TRBD1 (6 bases). The ends were cut back, 7 bases at V and 0 bases at J, with 25 bases in the middle. This CDR3 is 17 amino acids long. Germline values: CDR1 SQVTM, CDR2 ANQGSEA. CDR3: CSGRGPNREGGSYEQYF. CDR3 nucleotide sequence: TGCAGCGGCCGTGGCCCAAACAGGGAAGGGGGCTCCTACGAGCAGTACTTC.

The chain combines TRBV4-1 with TRBJ1-4; a possible D gene is TRBD1 (5 bases). The germline CDR1 and CDR2 sequences are MGHRA and YSYEKL. The CDR3 spans 19 residues. The V end lost 4 bases, the J end lost 4 bases, and 25 bases lay between the germline ends. In DNA, the CDR3 is TGCGCCAGCAGCCCTCGGGAAAGAAGGGGTGGGCCATTTAATGAAAAACTGTTTTTT. It codes for CASSPRERRGGPFNEKLFF.

The CDR3 region is CASSQGPTMADGYTF. The CDR3 DNA follows: TGTGCCAGCAGCCAGGGCCCCACCATGGCGGATGGCTACACCTTC. This chain uses TRBV3-1 with TRBJ1-2; the D is unclear. The CDR3 extends over 15 amino acids. The V gene's germline CDR1 is LGHDT and CDR2 YNNKEL (reference sequence). Trimming left V 3 bases short and J 6 bases short, with 17 bases between. Based on the CDR3 plus reference TRBV3-1 and TRBJ1-2, the full variable domain is DTAVSQTPKYLVTQMGNDKSIKCEQNLGHDTMYWYKQDSKKFLKIMFSYNNKELIINETVPNRFSPKSPDKAHLNLHINSLELGDSAVYFCASSQGPTMADGYTFGSGTRLTVV.

The chain couples TRBV20-1 to TRBJ2-1, with a weak D call TRBD2 (6 bases). The CDR3 covers 15 residues. V lost 0 bases and J 0 bases, leaving 9 bases between the germline ends. Germline-derived CDR1 and CDR2 are DFQATT and SNEGSKA (reference sequence). CDR3 coding DNA: TGCAGTGCTAGAGATGCGGGGAGCTCCTACAATGAGCAGTTCTTC. It translates to CSARDAGSSYNEQFF.

This clonotype was observed a handful of times. The chain uses TRBV10-3 and TRBJ1-5; unclear D gene. Germline V gene sequence: CDR1 ENHRY, CDR2 SYGVKD. Trimming pared 3 bases from V and 6 bases from J, leaving 18 bases between. The CDR3 is 16 residues long. DNA of the CDR3: TGTGCCATCAGTGACAGGTTTTCGGGTCCTGGTCAGCCCCAGCATTTT. Translation gives CAISDRFSGPGQPQHF.

Concerning this clonotype: One junction end does not reproduce the germline sequence, and a read error may be involved. V usage is TRBV4-3 and J usage is TRBJ2-1; unclear D gene. CDR3 length equals 15 residues. Germline V lookup: CDR1 LGHNA, CDR2 YSLEER. The CDR3 spells CASSQGIGSYNGQFF. In DNA, the CDR3 is TGCGCCAGCAGCCAAGGAATAGGGTCCTACAATGGGCAGTTCTTC.